Detailed here is one TCR beta chain. The source of the sample is a study of blood T cell repertoires in COVID-19. Data came from immunoSEQ multiplex PCR; TCRdb stores just in-frame clones and leaves some out. Of 270,000 or so clones in the sample, just over 85% are singletons; the top ten hold about 3%. The sequence was collected from a woman between 25 and 40 years old with active or convalescent COVID-19. Sequencing was performed on peripheral blood.

CDR3 coding DNA: TGTGCCAGCAGTTACTCCGGACAGGTCGACTACGAGCAGTACTTC. Protein product: CASSYSGQVDYEQYF. V is TRBV6-2 or TRBV6-3 and J is TRBJ2-7, with TRBD1 matching 7 bases. The V gene end was trimmed by 0 bases and the J gene end by 3 bases; junction bases not matched to a gene: 5. Germline values: CDR1 MNHEY, CDR2 SVGEGT. The CDR3 covers 15 residues.